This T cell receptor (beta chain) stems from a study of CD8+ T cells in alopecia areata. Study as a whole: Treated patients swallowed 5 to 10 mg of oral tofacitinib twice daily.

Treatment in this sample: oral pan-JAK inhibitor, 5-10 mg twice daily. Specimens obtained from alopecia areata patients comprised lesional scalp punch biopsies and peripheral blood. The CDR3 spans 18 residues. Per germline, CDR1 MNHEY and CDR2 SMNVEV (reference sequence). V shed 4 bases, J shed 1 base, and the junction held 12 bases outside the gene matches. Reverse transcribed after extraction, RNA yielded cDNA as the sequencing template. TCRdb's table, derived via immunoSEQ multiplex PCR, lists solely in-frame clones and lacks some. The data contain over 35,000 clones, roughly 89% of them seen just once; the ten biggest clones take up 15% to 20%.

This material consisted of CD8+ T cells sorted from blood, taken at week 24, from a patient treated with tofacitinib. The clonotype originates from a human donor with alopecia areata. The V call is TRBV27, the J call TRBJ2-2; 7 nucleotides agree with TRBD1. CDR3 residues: CASSSRYTGQRNTGELFF. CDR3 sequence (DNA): TGTGCCAGCAGTTCCCGATATACGGGACAGAGGAACACCGGGGAGCTGTTTTTT.